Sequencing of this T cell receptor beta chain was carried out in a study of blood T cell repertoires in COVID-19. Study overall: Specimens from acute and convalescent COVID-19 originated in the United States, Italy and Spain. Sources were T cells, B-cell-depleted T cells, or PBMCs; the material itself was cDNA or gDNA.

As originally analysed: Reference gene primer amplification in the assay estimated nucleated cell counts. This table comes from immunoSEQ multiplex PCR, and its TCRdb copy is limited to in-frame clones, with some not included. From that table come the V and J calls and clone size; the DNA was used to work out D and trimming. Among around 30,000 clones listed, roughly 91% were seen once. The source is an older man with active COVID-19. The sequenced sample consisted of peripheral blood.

Written as DNA, the CDR3 is TGTGCCAGCAGCCAAGATAGTTATCGGGTTAGCTCCTACAATGAGCAGTTCTTC. It yields the protein CASSQDSYRVSSYNEQFF. The gene calls are TRBV3-1 (or the pseudogene TRBV3-2) and TRBJ2-1; the D is unclear. V lost 0 bases and J 0 bases, leaving 15 bases between the germline ends. Germline V CDR1 and CDR2: LGHDT, YNNKEL (reference sequence). The CDR3 totals 18 residues.